The clone carrying this T cell receptor beta chain turned up a few times. Time point here: blood at routine non-recurrence follow-up after resection. The entry originates in a study of spatial heterogeneity in lung cancer. TCRdb independently ran MiXCR on the 5' RACE reads; one entry per CDR3 protein. The repertoire includes more than 1,000 distinct CDR3 sequences, less than 30% of them detected once, and about a fifth sits in the top ten. CDR1 is SGHRS and CDR2 is YFSETQ in the germline V gene. The CDR3 runs to 16 residues. J was trimmed by 4 bases and V by 4 bases; bases with no gene match: 9. Source: PBMCs, taken at follow-up. The chain recombines TRBV5-1 with TRBJ2-1, with TRBD2 matching over 9 bases. This TCR was sampled from a male donor with early-stage non-small cell lung cancer. CDR3 DNA sequence: TGCGCCAGCAGCCTCATAGCGGGAGTCTCATACAATGAGCAGTTCTTC. This sequence encodes CASSLIAGVSYNEQFF.